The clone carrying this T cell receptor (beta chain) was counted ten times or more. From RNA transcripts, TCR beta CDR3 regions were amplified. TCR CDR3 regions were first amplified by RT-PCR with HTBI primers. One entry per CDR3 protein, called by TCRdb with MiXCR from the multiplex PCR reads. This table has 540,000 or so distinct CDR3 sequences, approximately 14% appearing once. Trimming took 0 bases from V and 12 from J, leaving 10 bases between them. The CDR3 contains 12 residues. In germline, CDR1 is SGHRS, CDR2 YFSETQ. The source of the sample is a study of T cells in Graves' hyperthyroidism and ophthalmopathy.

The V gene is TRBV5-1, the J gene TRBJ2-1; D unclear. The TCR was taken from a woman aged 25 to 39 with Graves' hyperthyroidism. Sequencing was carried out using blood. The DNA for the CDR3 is TGCGCCAGCAGCTTGGATCCAATACTGCAGTTCTTC. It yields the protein CASSLDPILQFF. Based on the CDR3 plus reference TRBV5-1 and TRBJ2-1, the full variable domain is KAGVTQTPRYLIKTRGQQVTLSCSPISGHRSVSWYQQTPGQGLQFLFEYFSETQRNKGNFPGRFSGRQFSNSRSEMNVSTLELGDSALYLCASSLDPILQFFGPGTRLTVL.